This T cell receptor beta chain was identified during a study of cytomegalovirus exposure and HLA in healthy donors. As for the study in general: There were 350 to 400 genotyped donors. Of these, roughly 86% fell in the genetic ancestry cluster associated with self-reported Caucasian donors.

Primers included in the PCR were 60 Vbeta and 13 Jbeta primers. Profiling relied on immunoSEQ multiplex PCR, and the TCRdb table lists in-frame clones only, not all of them. The sample carries about 200,000 clones, 75% to 85% recorded once. In its sample, this clone was seen once. No antigen is known for it. Study-level results: Later analysis found that TCR beta chains associated with HLA were more clonally expanded than other, equally common chains. Immune exposure information comprised only CMV serostatus.

Trimming removed 3 bases from V and 4 bases from J; junction bases left unmatched: 13. The CDR3 extends over 16 amino acids. Germline lookup yields CDR1 SGHDT and CDR2 YYEEEE. The sequenced sample was PBMCs. The chain recombines TRBV5-6 with TRBJ2-7; TRBD2 matches at 7 bases. The receptor's source is a girl between 5 and 17 years old in good health and CMV-seropositive. Written as DNA, the CDR3 is TGTGCCAGCAGCTCGGAGCTTGGCGGGGGTAGGTACGAGCAGTACTTC. This translates into CASSSELGGGRYEQYF.